A selection of T cell receptor beta chains follows, all from one sample in a study of T cell repertoires in cytomegalovirus infection. What these receptors recognize is not known. Via MiXCR, TCRdb re-called the reads, giving one row per CDR3 protein. This table has approximately 500,000 distinct CDR3 sequences, 25% to 35% appearing once. The sequencing here drew on cultured PBMCs, taken from culture after CMV antigen stimulation. The receptors stem from a human donor in good health (CMV status not recorded). Some clones in this sample may be carry-over from other donors' samples. The CDR3 runs from the conserved cysteine through the conserved F or W. Fields, in order: V gene, J gene, D gene, clone size, CDR3 DNA, CDR3 protein. The D gene is left open where the match is weak. Some rows have no size entry. The others give once, few or many, or a class for an expanded clone.

TRBV15	TRBJ2-1	.	.	TGTGCCACCAGCGGTACGGGACACTCCTCCTACAATGAGCAGTTCTTC	CATSGTGHSSYNEQFF
TRBV19	TRBJ1-5	.	few	TGTGCCAGTAGTATTGTAAGGGCGGGCAATCAGCCCCAGCATTTT	CASSIVRAGNQPQHF
TRBV5-4	TRBJ2-1	TRBD2	.	TGTGCCAGCAGCTTGCCGTCCGGGACTAGCTACAATGAGCAGTTCTTC	CASSLPSGTSYNEQFF
TRBV12-3/TRBV12-4	TRBJ2-7	TRBD1	few	TGTGCCAGCAGTTTAGAGCCCCGGGCAGGGGGCGGCGAGCAGTACTTC	CASSLEPRAGGGEQYF
TRBV28	TRBJ1-2	.	.	TGTGCCAGCAGTTGGGCTAACTATGGCTACACCTTC	CASSWANYGYTF
TRBV7-2	TRBJ1-4	.	many	TGTGCCAGCAGCTTAGATGGGGCGGCTAATGAAAAACTGTTTTTT	CASSLDGAANEKLFF
TRBV20-1	TRBJ2-3	.	.	TGCAGTGCTAGGCAGGGAATTGGAACAGATACGCAGTATTTT	CSARQGIGTDTQYF
TRBV19	TRBJ2-1	TRBD2	.	TGTGCCAGTAGTAGGAAGCGGGGGAGCTCCTACAATGAGCAGTTCTTC	CASSRKRGSSYNEQFF
TRBV10-2	TRBJ1-1	.	few	TGCGCCACCAAGGGACCGTCGAACACTGAAGCTTTCTTT	CATKGPSNTEAFF
TRBV4-1	TRBJ2-1	TRBD2	.	TGCGCCAGCAGCCAAGGATGGGGGAGGGCCTACAATGAGCAGTTCTTC	CASSQGWGRAYNEQFF
TRBV6-6	TRBJ1-5	TRBD1	.	TGTGCCAGCAGTGGGGGACAGGGGATGAGAGGTCAGCCCCAGCATTTT	CASSGGQGMRGQPQHF
TRBV11-2	TRBJ2-1	TRBD1	.	TGTGCCAGCAGCTTTCCGCCCCTTGGACAGGCTAGCTCCTACAATGAGCAGTTCTTC	CASSFPPLGQASSYNEQFF
TRBV9	TRBJ2-3	TRBD1	once	TGTGCCAGCAGCGTAGGAGACAGGGGTCCAGATACGCAGTATTTT	CASSVGDRGPDTQYF
TRBV28	TRBJ1-4	TRBD1	.	TGTGCCAGCAGTTCTTCCGACAGGGTGATTAATGAAAAACTGTTTTTT	CASSSSDRVINEKLFF
TRBV20-1	TRBJ2-1	TRBD2	.	TGCAGTGCTAGCGAGCTCCACGGGACTAGCGGGAGTGATGAGCAGTTCTTC	CSASELHGTSGSDEQFF
TRBV7-2	TRBJ2-2	TRBD2	.	TGTGCCAGCAGCTCTAGCGGGAGAATCACCGGGGAGCTGTTTTTT	CASSSSGRITGELFF
TRBV15	TRBJ2-1	.	few	TGTGCCACCACCACTGAACCCCACAATGAGCAGTTCTTC	CATTTEPHNEQFF
TRBV19	TRBJ2-7	.	few	TGTGCCAGTAGTATACAAGGGAGTGGCTACGAGCAGTACTTC	CASSIQGSGYEQYF
TRBV6-6	TRBJ1-2	.	.	TGTGCCAGCAGCGATGGTCACACATTAAACTATGGCTACACCTTC	CASSDGHTLNYGYTF
TRBV2	TRBJ1-4	.	.	TGTGCCAGCAGTCCAGGAAATTCCCCGGGGGAAAAACTGTTTTTT	CASSPGNSPGEKLFF
TRBV19	TRBJ2-2	TRBD1	few	TGTGCCAGTAGTATAAATTGGGGACAGGGGGAGACCGGGGAGCTGTTTTTT	CASSINWGQGETGELFF
TRBV4-3	TRBJ2-4	TRBD1	once	TGCGCCAGCAGCCTAGACAGGGGAACGGACATTCAGTACTTC	CASSLDRGTDIQYF
TRBV9	TRBJ2-1	.	many	TGTGCCAGCAGCGTGGGGGACGCCGGCCATGAGCAGTTCTTC	CASSVGDAGHEQFF
TRBV2	TRBJ2-6	.	.	TGTGCCAGCAGCGCCGACAACTCTGGGGCCAACGTCCTGACTTTC	CASSADNSGANVLTF
TRBV7-9	TRBJ2-5	.	.	TGTGCCAGCAGCCCAAGGGACGGAGGTGATTTGAGGACCCAGTACTTC	CASSPRDGGDLRTQYF
TRBV7-2	TRBJ1-2	TRBD1	.	TGTGCCAGCAGCTTAGTGGCTACAGGGGACCACTATGGCTACACCTTC	CASSLVATGDHYGYTF
TRBV7-2	TRBJ2-7	TRBD2	many	TGTGCCAGCAGCCCAAGACTAGCGATCTACGAGCAGTACTTC	CASSPRLAIYEQYF
TRBV12-3/TRBV12-4	TRBJ2-4	.	.	TGTGCCAGCAGTCCCACGTTCTTGAACATTCAGTACTTC	CASSPTFLNIQYF
TRBV28	TRBJ1-3	TRBD1	.	TGTGCCAGCCGACAGGGATTGACCATATATTTT	CASRQGLTIYF
TRBV7-8	TRBJ2-7	TRBD2	few	TGTGCCAGCAGCTTATCTTCGGGGGGGTGGTACGAGCAGTACTTC	CASSLSSGGWYEQYF
TRBV6-2/TRBV6-3	TRBJ2-5	.	.	TGTGCCAGCAGTTACTCGAGAGGGGGCCAGTACTTC	CASSYSRGGQYF
TRBV7-2	TRBJ2-2	TRBD2	many	TGTGCCAGCAGCTTAGTGGTAGCGGGGTCGAACACCGGGGAGCTGTTTTTT	CASSLVVAGSNTGELFF
TRBV20-1	TRBJ1-3	.	few	TGCAGTGCTCCCACAGCGCCCGGGGCAGGAAACACCATATATTTT	CSAPTAPGAGNTIYF
TRBV7-8	TRBJ2-1	.	few	TGTGCCAGCAGCTTAACCGCATTCTCCTACAATGAGCAGTTCTTC	CASSLTAFSYNEQFF
TRBV11-3	TRBJ2-2	TRBD1	.	TGTGCCAGCAGCTTAGACGGAACAGCGACAGGGCCCACCGGGGAGCTGTTTTTT	CASSLDGTATGPTGELFF
TRBV7-2	TRBJ1-1	.	few	TGTGCCTCCTCCGACTCATCGAACACTGAAGCTTTCTTT	CASSDSSNTEAFF
TRBV5-1	TRBJ2-6	.	.	TGCGCCAGCAGCCCACTGGGGGCGGCTGGGGCCAACGTCCTGACTTTC	CASSPLGAAGANVLTF
TRBV10-3	TRBJ2-3	.	.	TGTGCCATCAGTGAGGACTTCGGTTCCACAGATACGCAGTATTTT	CAISEDFGSTDTQYF
TRBV7-2	TRBJ2-7	TRBD1	few	TGTGCCAGCAGCTTTGGGACAGGGGCCTACGAGCAGTACTTC	CASSFGTGAYEQYF
TRBV7-2	TRBJ1-1	.	few	TGTGCCAGCAGCTTATCGGGGGCCGGGGGAACTGAAGCTTTCTTT	CASSLSGAGGTEAFF
TRBV28	TRBJ2-1	TRBD2	.	TGTGCCAGCAGTGTGTCTAGCGGGAGTGCTAACAATGAGCAGTTCTTC	CASSVSSGSANNEQFF
TRBV11-1	TRBJ2-6	.	few	TGTGCCAGCACGGCCAGTAGCTCTGGGGCCAACGTCCTGACTTTC	CASTASSSGANVLTF
TRBV2	TRBJ2-2	.	.	TGTGCCAGCAGTGAAAATGGGATCCCCACCGGGGAGCTGTTTTTT	CASSENGIPTGELFF
TRBV7-3	TRBJ2-3	.	.	TGTGCCAGCAGCACCAGGGGGGCGGGCACAGATACGCAGTATTTT	CASSTRGAGTDTQYF
TRBV7-2	TRBJ2-7	.	.	TGTGCCAGCAGCTTAGCCTGGGGACCTTACTACGAGCAGTACTTC	CASSLAWGPYYEQYF
TRBV12-3/TRBV12-4	TRBJ1-3	.	once	TGTGCCAGCAGTCCCGTAGGGGTTTCGGACACCATATATTTT	CASSPVGVSDTIYF
TRBV11-2	TRBJ2-1	TRBD2	.	TGTGCCAGCAGCCCAGACAGGTGGACTAGCGGTTACAATGAGCAGTTCTTC	CASSPDRWTSGYNEQFF
TRBV20-1	TRBJ2-5	.	few	TGCAGTTCCAGGGGCGTTAACCAAGAGACCCAGTACTTC	CSSRGVNQETQYF
TRBV7-9	TRBJ2-5	TRBD2	few	TGTGCCAGCAGCCTACAGCGGGAGTGGGAGACCCAGTACTTC	CASSLQREWETQYF